Shown below are 15 T cell receptor beta chains from a single sample sequenced in a study of early T cells in non-severe SARS-CoV-2 infection. TCRdb reanalysed the 5' RACE reads using MiXCR and keeps one entry per CDR3 protein. The table lists approximately 69,000 distinct CDR3 sequences, 9.5% to 15% of them singletons. This sample comprised whole blood, obtained at baseline. The receptors derive from an adult who was a healthcare worker with PCR-confirmed SARS-CoV-2 infection or an uninfected control (not recorded which).

The rearrangement links TRBV4-3 to TRBJ2-5; possibly TRBD2 for D (5 bases). Deletions cut 0 bases from V and 4 bases from J, with 6 bases between. Germline CDR1 LGHNA, CDR2 YSLEER. The CDR3 is 13 amino acids. The CDR3 is CASSQDRGETQYF. The CDR3 DNA follows: TGCGCCAGCAGCCAAGATCGGGGAGAGACCCAGTACTTC.

The genes are TRBV10-2 and TRBJ2-2; a weak D match, TRBD2 (5 bases). The germline V gene encodes CDR1 WSHSY and CDR2 SAAADI. This CDR3 region has 13 residues. V lost 6 bases and J lost 5, with 10 bases in between. CDR3 loop: CASSGLLTGELFF. CDR3 sequence (DNA): TGCGCCAGCAGCGGACTGTTAACCGGGGAGCTGTTTTTT.

This clonotype was detected ten times or more. This rearrangement joins TRBV7-3 to TRBJ1-1, with D tentatively TRBD1 (6 bases). There are 15 residues in the CDR3. Trimming shortened V by 5 bases and J by 1 base, and 14 bases separated the two germline ends. From germline, CDR1 is SGHTA and CDR2 FQGTGA. The CDR3 bases are TGTGCCAGCAGCCATCAACAGGGAAAGAACACTGAAGCTTTCTTT. This sequence encodes CASSHQQGKNTEAFF.

This clonotype was detected only a few times. V is TRBV29-1 and J is TRBJ1-5, with 7 bases lining up with TRBD1. CDR3 size: 13 residues. V trimming: 4 bases; J trimming: 4 bases; junction bases outside the gene matches: 4. Germline assignment: CDR1 SQVTM and CDR2 ANQGSEA. CDR3 nucleotides: TGCAGCGTTGGCGGGACAGATAATCAGCCCCAGCATTTT. Translation: CSVGGTDNQPQHF.

In its sample, this clonotype was seen a few times. The V call is TRBV20-1, the J call TRBJ2-3; D is perhaps TRBD1 (5 bases). This CDR3 is built from 14 residues. Germline values: CDR1 DFQATT, CDR2 SNEGSKA (reference sequence). With 6 bases removed from V and 2 bases from J, the gap between germline ends came to 15 bases. CDR3 amino acids: CSATGLDYTDTQYF. CDR3 DNA: TGCAGTGCCACAGGCCTAGATTACACAGATACGCAGTATTTT.

This chain links TRBV5-1 with TRBJ2-3; 8 nucleotides align to TRBD2. Looked up from germline, CDR1 is SGHRS and CDR2 is YFSETQ. Trimming at V came to 4 bases and at J to 4 bases, leaving 11 bases not matched to a gene. This CDR3 is 16 amino acids long. CDR3 region: CASSGAGLARADTQYF. In nucleotides, the CDR3 is TGCGCCAGCAGCGGAGCCGGACTAGCTCGTGCAGATACGCAGTATTTT. Full variable domain (rest looked up from reference TRBV5-1 and TRBJ2-3): KAGVTQTPRYLIKTRGQQVTLSCSPISGHRSVSWYQQTPGQGLQFLFEYFSETQRNKGNFPGRFSGRQFSNSRSEMNVSTLELGDSALYLCASSGAGLARADTQYFGPGTRLTVL.

This clonotype was seen only a few times. The chain employs TRBV20-1 and TRBJ1-2; no clear D gene. In germline, CDR1 is DFQATT, CDR2 SNEGSKA (reference sequence). Trimming left V 0 bases short and J 6 bases short, with 8 bases between. The CDR3 spans 12 residues. The CDR3 region has the DNA TGCAGTGCTAGAGATTTACAGAATGGCTACACCTTC. As protein: CSARDLQNGYTF.

The sample holds many counts of this clonotype. The V gene is TRBV7-2, the J gene TRBJ2-7; D unclear. Between the trimmed V and J ends, which lost 1 base and 0 bases, there was a span of 13 bases. Germline CDR1 and CDR2: SGHTA and FQGNSA. This CDR3 has 16 amino acids. The CDR3 spells CASSLVARRNSYEQYF. DNA of the CDR3: TGTGCCAGCAGCTTAGTAGCCAGACGGAACTCCTACGAGCAGTACTTC.

This clonotype was recorded many times. This chain connects TRBV4-1 to TRBJ1-3; tentatively, D is TRBD1 (5 bases). The CDR3 contains 18 residues. In germline, CDR1 is MGHRA, CDR2 YSYEKL. Deletions cut 1 base from V and 5 bases from J, with 21 bases between. This CDR3 is CASSQVRSGRSPRNTIYF. In DNA form, the CDR3 reads TGCGCCAGCAGCCAAGTACGTTCGGGACGCTCGCCCCGAAACACCATATATTTT.

The chain couples TRBV7-6 to TRBJ2-5; D call uncertain. The CDR3 contains 13 residues. Per the germline V gene, CDR1 is SGHVS and CDR2 is FNYEAQ. The V and J ends lost 2 bases and 2 bases respectively, with 6 bases between them. The CDR3 nucleotides read TGTGCCAGCAGCTTACCCAAACAAGAGACCCAGTACTTC. It encodes CASSLPKQETQYF. Variable domain in full (rest from reference TRBV7-6 and TRBJ2-5): GAGVSQSPRYKVTKRGQDVALRCDPISGHVSLYWYRQALGQGPEFLTYFNYEAQQDKSGLPNDRFSAERPEGSISTLTIQRTEQRDSAMYRCASSLPKQETQYFGPGTRLLVL.

This clonotype turned up a few times. Written as DNA, the CDR3 is TGTGCCACCAAGCCGTCGGCCGCAGATACGCAGTATTTT. Translation gives CATKPSAADTQYF. The rearrangement links TRBV6-2 or TRBV6-3 to TRBJ2-3; D gene ambiguous. This CDR3 is 13 amino acids long. Germline CDR1 is MNHEY and CDR2 is SVGEGT. Deletions cut 10 bases from V and 4 bases from J, with 15 bases between.

This clonotype was counted only a few times. This chain uses TRBV19 with TRBJ1-4, with D hard to call. This CDR3 has 16 amino acids. V lost 6 bases, J lost 0 bases, and 14 bases lay in between. The germline V gene encodes CDR1 LNHDA and CDR2 SQIVND (reference sequence). The DNA of the CDR3 is TGTGCCAGTAGCGCCCGGTCGGTTGCAACTAATGAAAAACTGTTTTTT. Protein: CASSARSVATNEKLFF.

This clonotype came up a few times. The chain combines TRBV18 with TRBJ2-7, with TRBD1 matching over 12 bases. J was trimmed by 5 bases and V by 2 bases; bases with no gene match: 1. The CDR3 consists of 14 residues. CDR1 is KGHSH, CDR2 LQKENI, per germline. The DNA for the CDR3 is TGTGCCAGCTCACCAAGGGACAGGGGGCACGAGCAGTACTTC. This encodes CASSPRDRGHEQYF.

This clonotype has a count of ten or more. The chain uses TRBV11-1 and TRBJ2-5; D unresolved. CDR1 and CDR2 from the germline V gene are SGHAT and FQDESV (reference sequence). Trimming pared 8 bases from V and 1 base from J, leaving 17 bases between. The CDR3 spans 15 residues. The DNA for the CDR3 is TGTGCCAGCCAACTACTTTCACTGGGCCAAGAGACCCAGTACTTC. Encoded protein: CASQLLSLGQETQYF.

This clonotype was found many times. This chain uses TRBV6-1 with TRBJ1-2; 9 bases match TRBD1. CDR3 size: 16 residues. J was trimmed by 5 bases and V by 0 bases; bases with no gene match: 7. Germline CDR1 is MNHNS and CDR2 is SASEGT. The CDR3 spells CASSEAELGQGYGYTF. The DNA for the CDR3 is TGTGCCAGCAGTGAAGCCGAACTAGGACAGGGGTATGGCTACACCTTC.